This T cell receptor (beta chain) was documented in a study of blood T cell repertoires in COVID-19. Whole-study context: The cDNA or gDNA used as material had been derived from T cells, B-cell-depleted T cells, or PBMCs.

Recovered status in Cohort 3 required two negative PCRs, clearance, or symptom resolution. Per the authors' pipeline: Estimated nucleated cell counts came from reference gene primer amplification. Repertoires were generated with immunoSEQ multiplex PCR, while TCRdb's copy carries only in-frame clones and drops some. That table is the source of V, J and clone size, and D and trimming were worked out from the DNA. This table has under 350,000 clones, around 86% appearing once. The CDR3 contains 16 residues. V dropped 4 bases and J dropped 6 bases, with 19 bases sitting between them. Germline CDR1 and CDR2: SGHRS and YFSETQ.

The specimen was PBMCs or T cells enriched from blood (not recorded which). This sequence joins TRBV5-1 and TRBJ1-4; perhaps TRBD1 as D (5 bases). This clonotype originated in a middle-aged woman who had recovered from COVID-19. This chain's CDR3 is CASSPAPGGTDEKLFF. As DNA, the CDR3 is TGCGCCAGCAGCCCAGCCCCTGGGGGGACGGATGAAAAACTGTTTTTT.